This T cell receptor beta chain was captured by sequencing in a study of cytomegalovirus exposure and HLA in healthy donors. In this sample, this clone is medium-sized. This CDR3 spans 14 amino acids. Germline CDR1 is MNHEY and CDR2 is SVGAGI. The trim removed 5 bases at V and 4 bases at J, leaving 8 bases unmatched. Produced via immunoSEQ multiplex PCR; TCRdb's table is partial and in-frame only. The sample lists a few hundred thousand clones; roughly 87% were seen once. The chain uses TRBV6-5 and TRBJ2-7; 7 nucleotides match TRBD2. This TCR was sampled from a man aged 18 to 35 in good health and CMV-seropositive. Sequenced input: PBMCs. The CDR3 here is CASSPGGLLYEQYF. CDR3 nucleotide sequence: TGTGCCAGCAGTCCCGGGGGGTTATTATACGAGCAGTACTTC.